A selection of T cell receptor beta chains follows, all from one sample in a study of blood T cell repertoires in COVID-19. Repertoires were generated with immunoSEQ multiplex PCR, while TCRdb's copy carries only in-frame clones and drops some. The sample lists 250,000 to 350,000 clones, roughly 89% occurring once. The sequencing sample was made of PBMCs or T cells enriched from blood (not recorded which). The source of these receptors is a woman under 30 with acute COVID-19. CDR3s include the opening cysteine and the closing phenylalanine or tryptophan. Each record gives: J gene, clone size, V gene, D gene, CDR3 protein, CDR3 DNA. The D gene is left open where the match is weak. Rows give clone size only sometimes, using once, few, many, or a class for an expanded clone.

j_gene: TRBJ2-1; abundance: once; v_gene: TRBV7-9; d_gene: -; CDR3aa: CASSLGLPRGANEQFF; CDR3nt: TGTGCCAGCAGCTTAGGACTCCCGCGTGGAGCCAATGAGCAGTTCTTC
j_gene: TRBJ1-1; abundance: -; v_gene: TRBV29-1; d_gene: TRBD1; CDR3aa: CSVGGQGHLSTEAFF; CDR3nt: TGCAGCGTTGGAGGACAGGGTCATTTGAGCACTGAAGCTTTCTTT
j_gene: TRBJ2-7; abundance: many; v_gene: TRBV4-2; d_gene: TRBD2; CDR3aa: CASSPGLAPEQYF; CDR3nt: TGTGCCAGCAGCCCAGGACTAGCACCCGAGCAGTACTTC
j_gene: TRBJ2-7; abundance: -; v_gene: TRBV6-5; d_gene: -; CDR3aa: CASSSWDGREGEQYF; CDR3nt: TGTGCCAGCAGCTCCTGGGACGGGAGAGAAGGTGAGCAGTACTTC
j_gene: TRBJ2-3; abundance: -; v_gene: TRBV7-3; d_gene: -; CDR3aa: CASSFGGSTDTQYF; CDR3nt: TGTGCCAGCAGCTTTGGCGGATCCACAGATACGCAGTATTTT
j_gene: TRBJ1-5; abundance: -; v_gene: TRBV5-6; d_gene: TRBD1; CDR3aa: CASSFRDRGAQPQHF; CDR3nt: TGTGCCAGCAGCTTCCGGGACAGGGGGGCTCAGCCCCAGCATTTT
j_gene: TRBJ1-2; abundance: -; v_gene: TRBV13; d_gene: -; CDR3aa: CASSLGAGGAEGYTF; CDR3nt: TGTGCCAGCAGCTTAGGGGCGGGGGGCGCGGAGGGCTACACCTTC
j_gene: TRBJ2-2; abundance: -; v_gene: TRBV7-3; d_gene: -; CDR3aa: CASSLARDTGELFF; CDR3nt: TGTGCCAGCAGCTTAGCGCGGGACACCGGGGAGCTGTTTTTT
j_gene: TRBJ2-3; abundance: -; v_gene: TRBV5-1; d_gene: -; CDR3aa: CASTGEAGGSHYTDTQYF; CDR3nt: TGCGCCAGCACCGGGGAGGCAGGAGGATCCCATTACACAGATACGCAGTATTTT
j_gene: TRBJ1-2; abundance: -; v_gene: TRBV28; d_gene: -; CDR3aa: CASSRLGGSYGYTF; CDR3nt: TGTGCCAGCAGCCGACTCGGGGGGTCTTACGGCTACACCTTC
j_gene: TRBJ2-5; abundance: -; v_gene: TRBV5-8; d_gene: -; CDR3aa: CASTPWELKETQYF; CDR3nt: TGTGCCAGCACCCCGTGGGAGTTGAAAGAGACCCAGTACTTC
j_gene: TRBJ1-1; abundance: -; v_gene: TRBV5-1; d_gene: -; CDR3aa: CASSLGLLRVGTEAFF; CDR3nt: TGCGCCAGCAGCTTGGGGTTACTCAGGGTAGGGACTGAAGCTTTCTTT
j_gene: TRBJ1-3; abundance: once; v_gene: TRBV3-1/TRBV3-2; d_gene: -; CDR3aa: CASSPRRSSGNTIYF; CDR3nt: TGTGCCAGCAGCCCCCGGAGGAGCTCTGGAAACACCATATATTTT
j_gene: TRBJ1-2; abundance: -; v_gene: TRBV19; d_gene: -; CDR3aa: CASSIQKSYTF; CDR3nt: TGTGCCAGTAGTATTCAGAAAAGCTACACCTTC
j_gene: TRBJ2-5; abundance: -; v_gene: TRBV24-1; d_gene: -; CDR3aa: CATSRTDQETQYF; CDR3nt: TGTGCCACCAGTCGGACAGATCAAGAGACCCAGTACTTC
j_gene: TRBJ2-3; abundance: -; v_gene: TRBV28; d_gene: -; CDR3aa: CASRDEGNTQYF; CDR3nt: TGTGCCAGCAGGGATGAGGGTAATACGCAGTATTTT
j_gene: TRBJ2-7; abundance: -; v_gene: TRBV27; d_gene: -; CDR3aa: CAQDYSYEQYF; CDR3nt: TGTGCCCAGGACTACTCCTACGAGCAGTACTTC
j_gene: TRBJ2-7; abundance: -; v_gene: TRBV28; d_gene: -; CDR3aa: CASSLIQDYEQYF; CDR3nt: TGTGCCAGCAGTTTAATACAGGACTACGAGCAGTACTTC
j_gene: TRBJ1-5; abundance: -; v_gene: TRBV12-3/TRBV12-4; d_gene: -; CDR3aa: CASSLEGGQPQHF; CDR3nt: TGTGCCAGCAGTTTGGAGGGCGGTCAGCCCCAGCATTTT
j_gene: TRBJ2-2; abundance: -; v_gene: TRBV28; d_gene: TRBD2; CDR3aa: CASSFPGLAFTGELFF; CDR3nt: TGTGCCAGCAGTTTCCCGGGACTAGCGTTCACCGGGGAGCTGTTTTTT
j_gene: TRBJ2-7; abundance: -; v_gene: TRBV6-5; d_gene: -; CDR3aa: CASSSGQDYYEQYF; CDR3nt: TGTGCCAGCAGCTCCGGTCAGGATTATTACGAGCAGTACTTC
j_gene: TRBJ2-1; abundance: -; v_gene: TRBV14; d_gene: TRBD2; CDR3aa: CASSQVRGVWVNEQFF; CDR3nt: TGTGCCAGCAGCCAAGTCCGGGGGGTCTGGGTCAATGAGCAGTTCTTC
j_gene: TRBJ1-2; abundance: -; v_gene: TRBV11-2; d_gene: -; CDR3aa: CASRPPGQPNYGYTF; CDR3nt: TGTGCCAGCAGGCCGCCGGGACAACCCAACTATGGCTACACCTTC
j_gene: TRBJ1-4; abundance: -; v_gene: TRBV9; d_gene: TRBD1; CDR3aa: CASSACVAVAGGRSEKLFF; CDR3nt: TGTGCCAGCAGCGCCTGCGTAGCGGTGGCAGGGGGCAGGAGTGAAAAACTGTTTTTT
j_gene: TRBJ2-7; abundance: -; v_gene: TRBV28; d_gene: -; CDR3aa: CASSLRAGGNEQYF; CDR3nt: TGTGCCAGCAGTCTTCGGGCTGGAGGGAACGAGCAGTACTTC
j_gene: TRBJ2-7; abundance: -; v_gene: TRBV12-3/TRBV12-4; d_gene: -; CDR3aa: CASRGVGGHEQYF; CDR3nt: TGTGCCAGCAGGGGGGTTGGGGGCCACGAGCAGTACTTC
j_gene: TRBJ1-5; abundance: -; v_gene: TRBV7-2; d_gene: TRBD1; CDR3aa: CASSSSQGQGNQPQHF; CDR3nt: TGTGCCAGCAGCTCCTCACAGGGGCAGGGGAATCAGCCCCAGCATTTT
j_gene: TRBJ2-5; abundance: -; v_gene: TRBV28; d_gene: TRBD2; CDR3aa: CASRFASRLAKQETQYF; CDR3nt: TGTGCCAGCAGATTTGCGTCGAGACTAGCGAAACAAGAGACCCAGTACTTC
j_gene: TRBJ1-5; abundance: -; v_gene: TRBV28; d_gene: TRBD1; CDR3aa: CASSSGGSNQPQHF; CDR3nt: TGTGCCAGCAGCTCAGGGGGTAGCAATCAGCCCCAGCATTTT
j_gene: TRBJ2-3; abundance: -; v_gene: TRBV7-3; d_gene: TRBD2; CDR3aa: CASSLKLAGPTSTDTQYF; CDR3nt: TGTGCCAGCAGCTTAAAACTAGCGGGACCTACTAGCACAGATACGCAGTATTTT
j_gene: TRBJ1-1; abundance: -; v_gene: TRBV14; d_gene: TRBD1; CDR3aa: CASSQDLGQGSEAFF; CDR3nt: TGTGCCAGCAGCCAAGATCTCGGACAGGGTTCTGAAGCTTTCTTT
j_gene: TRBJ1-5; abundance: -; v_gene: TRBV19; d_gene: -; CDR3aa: CASRLGRAGSQPQHF; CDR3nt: TGTGCCAGTAGGCTAGGGAGGGCGGGAAGCCAGCCCCAGCATTTT
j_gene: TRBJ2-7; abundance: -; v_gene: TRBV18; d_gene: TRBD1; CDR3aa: CASSPAGQGAYEQYF; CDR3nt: TGTGCCAGCTCACCAGCGGGACAGGGGGCCTACGAGCAGTACTTC
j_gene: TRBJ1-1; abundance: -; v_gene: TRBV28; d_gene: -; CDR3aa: CASYSGGAGTEAFF; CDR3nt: TGTGCCAGTTATTCTGGGGGAGCGGGTACTGAAGCTTTCTTT
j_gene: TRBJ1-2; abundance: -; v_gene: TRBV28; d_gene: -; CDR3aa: CASSLVALGYGYGYTF; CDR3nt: TGTGCCAGCAGTTTGGTGGCCCTGGGCTATGGCTATGGCTACACCTTC
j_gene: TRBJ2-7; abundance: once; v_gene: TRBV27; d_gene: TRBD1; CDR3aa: CASSPDMDRASYEQYF; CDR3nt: TGTGCCAGCAGTCCCGACATGGACAGGGCGTCCTACGAGCAGTACTTC
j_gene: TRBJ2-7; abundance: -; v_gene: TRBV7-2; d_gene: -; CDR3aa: CASSFEGASSYEQYF; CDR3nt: TGTGCCAGCAGCTTCGAAGGGGCATCTTCCTACGAGCAGTACTTC
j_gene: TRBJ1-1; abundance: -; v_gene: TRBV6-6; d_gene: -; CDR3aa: CATRPGGSGAFF; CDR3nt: TGTGCCACGCGTCCGGGGGGCAGCGGAGCTTTCTTT
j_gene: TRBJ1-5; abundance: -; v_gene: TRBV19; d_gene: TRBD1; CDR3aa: CASSVGQGNQPQHF; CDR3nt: TGTGCCAGTAGTGTCGGACAGGGGAATCAGCCCCAGCATTTT
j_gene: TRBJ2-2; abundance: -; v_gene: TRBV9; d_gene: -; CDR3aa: CASSVGVGETGELFF; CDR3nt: TGTGCCAGCAGCGTAGGAGTGGGAGAAACCGGGGAGCTGTTTTTT
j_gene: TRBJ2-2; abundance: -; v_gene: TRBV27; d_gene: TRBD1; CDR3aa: CASRTGGYTGELFF; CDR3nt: TGTGCCAGCAGGACAGGGGGTTACACCGGGGAGCTGTTTTTT
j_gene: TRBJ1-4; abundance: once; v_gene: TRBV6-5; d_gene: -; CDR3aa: CASLGAPANEKLFF; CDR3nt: TGTGCCAGCTTGGGGGCTCCCGCTAATGAAAAACTGTTTTTT
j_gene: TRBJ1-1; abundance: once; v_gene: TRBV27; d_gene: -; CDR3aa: CASSFRGNTEAFF; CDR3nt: TGTGCCAGCAGTTTTCGGGGGAACACTGAAGCTTTCTTT
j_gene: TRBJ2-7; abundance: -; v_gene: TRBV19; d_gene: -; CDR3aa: CASSRGPPLARRSYEQYF; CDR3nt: TGTGCCAGTAGTAGAGGCCCCCCCCTAGCGCGTAGATCCTACGAGCAGTACTTC
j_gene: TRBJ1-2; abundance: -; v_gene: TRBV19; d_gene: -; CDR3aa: CASAQGSYGYTF; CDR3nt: TGTGCCAGTGCACAGGGATCCTATGGCTACACCTTC
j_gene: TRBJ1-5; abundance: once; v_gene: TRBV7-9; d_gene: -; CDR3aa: CASSPSTGGGTQPQHF; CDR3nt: TGTGCCAGCAGCCCCTCGACTGGGGGCGGTACTCAGCCCCAGCATTTT